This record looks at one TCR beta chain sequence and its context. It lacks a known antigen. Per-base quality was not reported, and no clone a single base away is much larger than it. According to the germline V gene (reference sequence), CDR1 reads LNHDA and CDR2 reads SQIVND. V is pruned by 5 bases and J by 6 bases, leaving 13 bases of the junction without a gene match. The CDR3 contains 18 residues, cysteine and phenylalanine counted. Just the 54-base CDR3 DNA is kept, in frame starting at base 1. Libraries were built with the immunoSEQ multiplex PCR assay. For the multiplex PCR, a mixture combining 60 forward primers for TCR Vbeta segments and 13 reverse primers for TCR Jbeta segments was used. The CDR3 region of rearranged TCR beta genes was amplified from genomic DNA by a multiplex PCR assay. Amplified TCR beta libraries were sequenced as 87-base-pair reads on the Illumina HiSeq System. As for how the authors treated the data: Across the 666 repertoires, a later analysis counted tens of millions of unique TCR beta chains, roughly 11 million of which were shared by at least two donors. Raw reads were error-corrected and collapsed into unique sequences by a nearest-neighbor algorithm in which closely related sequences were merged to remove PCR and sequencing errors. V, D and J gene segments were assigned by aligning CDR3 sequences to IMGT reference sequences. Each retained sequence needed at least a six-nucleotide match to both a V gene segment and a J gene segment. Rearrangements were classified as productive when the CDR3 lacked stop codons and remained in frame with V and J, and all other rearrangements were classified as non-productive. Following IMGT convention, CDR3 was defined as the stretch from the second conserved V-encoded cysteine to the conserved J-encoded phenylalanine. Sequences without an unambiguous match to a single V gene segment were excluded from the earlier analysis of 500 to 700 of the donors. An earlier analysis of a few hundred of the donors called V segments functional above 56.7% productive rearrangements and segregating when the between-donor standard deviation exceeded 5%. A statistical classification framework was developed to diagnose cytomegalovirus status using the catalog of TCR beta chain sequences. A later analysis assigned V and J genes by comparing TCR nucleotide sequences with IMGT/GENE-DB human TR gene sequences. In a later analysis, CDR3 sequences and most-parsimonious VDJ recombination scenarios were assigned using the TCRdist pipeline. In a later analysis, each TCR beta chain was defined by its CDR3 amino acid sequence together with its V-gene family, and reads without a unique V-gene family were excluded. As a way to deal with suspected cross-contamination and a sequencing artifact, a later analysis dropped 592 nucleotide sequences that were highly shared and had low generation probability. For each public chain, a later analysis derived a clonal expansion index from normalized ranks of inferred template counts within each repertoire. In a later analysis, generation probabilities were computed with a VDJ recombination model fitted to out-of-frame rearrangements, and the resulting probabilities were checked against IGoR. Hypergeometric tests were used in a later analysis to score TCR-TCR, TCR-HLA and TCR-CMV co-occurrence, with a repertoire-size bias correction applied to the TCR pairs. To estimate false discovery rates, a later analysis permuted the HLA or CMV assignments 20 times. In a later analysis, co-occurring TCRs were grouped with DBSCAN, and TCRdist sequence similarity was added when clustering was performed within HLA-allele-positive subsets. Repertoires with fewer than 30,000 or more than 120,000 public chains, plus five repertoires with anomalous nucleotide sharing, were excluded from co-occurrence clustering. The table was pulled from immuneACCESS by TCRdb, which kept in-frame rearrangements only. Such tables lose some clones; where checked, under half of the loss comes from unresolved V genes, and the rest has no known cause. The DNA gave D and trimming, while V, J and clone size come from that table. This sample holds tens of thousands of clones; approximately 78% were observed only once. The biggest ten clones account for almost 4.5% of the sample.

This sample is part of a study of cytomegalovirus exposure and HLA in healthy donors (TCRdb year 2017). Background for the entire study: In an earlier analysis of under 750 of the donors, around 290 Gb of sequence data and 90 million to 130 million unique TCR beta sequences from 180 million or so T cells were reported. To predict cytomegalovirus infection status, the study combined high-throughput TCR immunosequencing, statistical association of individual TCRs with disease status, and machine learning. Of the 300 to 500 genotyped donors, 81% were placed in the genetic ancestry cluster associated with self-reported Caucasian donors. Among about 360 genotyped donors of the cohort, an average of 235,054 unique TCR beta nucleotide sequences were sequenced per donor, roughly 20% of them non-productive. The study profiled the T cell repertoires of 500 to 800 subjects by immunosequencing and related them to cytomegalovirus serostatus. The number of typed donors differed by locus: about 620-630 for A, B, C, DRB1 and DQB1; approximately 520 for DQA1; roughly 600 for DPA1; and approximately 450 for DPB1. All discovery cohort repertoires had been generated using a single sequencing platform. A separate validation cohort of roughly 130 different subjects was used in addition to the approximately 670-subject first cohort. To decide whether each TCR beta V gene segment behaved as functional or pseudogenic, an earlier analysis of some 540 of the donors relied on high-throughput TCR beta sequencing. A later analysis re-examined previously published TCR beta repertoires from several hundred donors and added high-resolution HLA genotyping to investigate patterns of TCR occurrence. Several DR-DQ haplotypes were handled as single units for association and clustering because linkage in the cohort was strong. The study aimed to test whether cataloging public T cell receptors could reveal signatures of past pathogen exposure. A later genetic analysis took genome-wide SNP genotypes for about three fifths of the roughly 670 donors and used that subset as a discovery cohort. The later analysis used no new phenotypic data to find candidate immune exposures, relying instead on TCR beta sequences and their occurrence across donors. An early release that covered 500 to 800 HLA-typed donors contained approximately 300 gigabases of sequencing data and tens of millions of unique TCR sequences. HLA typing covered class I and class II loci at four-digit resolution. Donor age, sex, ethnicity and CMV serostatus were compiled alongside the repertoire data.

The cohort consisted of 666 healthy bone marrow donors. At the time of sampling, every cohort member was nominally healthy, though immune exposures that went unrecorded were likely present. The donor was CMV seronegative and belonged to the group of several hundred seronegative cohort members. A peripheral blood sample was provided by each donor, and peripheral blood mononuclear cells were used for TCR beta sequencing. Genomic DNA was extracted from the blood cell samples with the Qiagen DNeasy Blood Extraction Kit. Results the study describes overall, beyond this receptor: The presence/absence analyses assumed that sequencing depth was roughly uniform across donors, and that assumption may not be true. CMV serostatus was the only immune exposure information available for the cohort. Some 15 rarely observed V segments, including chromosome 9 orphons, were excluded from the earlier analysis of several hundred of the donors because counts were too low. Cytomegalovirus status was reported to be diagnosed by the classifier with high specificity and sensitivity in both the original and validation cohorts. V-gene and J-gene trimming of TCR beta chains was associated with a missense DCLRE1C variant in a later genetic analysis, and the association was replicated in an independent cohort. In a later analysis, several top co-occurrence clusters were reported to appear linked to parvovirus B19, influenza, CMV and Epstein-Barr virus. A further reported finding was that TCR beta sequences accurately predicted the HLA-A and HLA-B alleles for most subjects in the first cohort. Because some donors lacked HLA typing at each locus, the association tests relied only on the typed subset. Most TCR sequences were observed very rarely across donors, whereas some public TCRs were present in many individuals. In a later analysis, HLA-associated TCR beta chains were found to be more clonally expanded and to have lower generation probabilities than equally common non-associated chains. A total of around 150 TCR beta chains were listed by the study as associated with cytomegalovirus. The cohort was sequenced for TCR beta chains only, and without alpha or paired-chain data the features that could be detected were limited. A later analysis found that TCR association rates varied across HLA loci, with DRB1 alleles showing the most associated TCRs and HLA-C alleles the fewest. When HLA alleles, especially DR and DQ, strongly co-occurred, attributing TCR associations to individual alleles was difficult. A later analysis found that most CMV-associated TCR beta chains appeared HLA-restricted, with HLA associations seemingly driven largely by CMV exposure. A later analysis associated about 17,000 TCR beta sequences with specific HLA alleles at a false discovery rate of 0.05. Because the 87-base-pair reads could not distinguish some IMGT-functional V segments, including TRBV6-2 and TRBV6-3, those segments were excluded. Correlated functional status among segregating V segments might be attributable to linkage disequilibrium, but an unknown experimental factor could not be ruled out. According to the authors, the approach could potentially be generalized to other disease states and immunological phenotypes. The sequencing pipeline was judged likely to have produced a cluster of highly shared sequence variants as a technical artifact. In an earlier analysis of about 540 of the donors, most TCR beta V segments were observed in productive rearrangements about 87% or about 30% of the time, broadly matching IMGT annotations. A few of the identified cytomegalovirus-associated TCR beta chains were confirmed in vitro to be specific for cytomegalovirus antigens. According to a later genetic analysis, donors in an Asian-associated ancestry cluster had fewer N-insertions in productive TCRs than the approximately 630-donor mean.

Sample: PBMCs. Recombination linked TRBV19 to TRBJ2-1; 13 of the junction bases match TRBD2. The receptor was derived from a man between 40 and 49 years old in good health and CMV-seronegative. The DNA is TGTGCCAGTAGTGCACGGACTAGCGGGAGAGGCTCGGGCAATGAGCAGTTCTTC. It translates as CASSARTSGRGSGNEQFF.